The source of this T cell receptor (beta chain) is a study of response to subunit inactivated influenza vaccine. Only a few counts were recorded for this clonotype. What it recognizes is unknown. Using its own MiXCR run on the RT-PCR reads, TCRdb lists one record per CDR3 protein. The profile shows 500,000 to 600,000 distinct CDR3 sequences, roughly 12% of them singletons. CDR3 length: 15 residues. Looked up from germline, CDR1 is ENHRY and CDR2 is SYGVKD. Trimming stripped 5 bases from V and 0 bases from J, with 13 bases between. General study points: Each seasonal flu vaccination may recruit only limited new T cells, authors suggested.

These data also featured in a second study, about T cells expressing NK-cell markers. Per that study: Template switching by 5'RACE with UMIs generated the TCR beta cDNA. Of eight sequenced donors, seven were HCMV-seropositive and one HCMV-seronegative. What restricted sorting to alpha-beta TCR T cells in several experiments was an anti-gamma-delta TCR antibody. The CD3+CD56-NKG2C+ fraction of a few donors was also led by these clonotypes.

The V gene is TRBV10-3, the J gene TRBJ1-1; a weak D match, TRBD1 (5 bases). Sample: PBMCs from blood, taken on the day of vaccination. The origin of this receptor is a man aged 50-59 years who received an inactivated influenza vaccine. The CDR3 reads CAISKTAKMNTEAFF. CDR3 bases: TGTGCCATCAGTAAGACAGCGAAAATGAACACTGAAGCTTTCTTT.